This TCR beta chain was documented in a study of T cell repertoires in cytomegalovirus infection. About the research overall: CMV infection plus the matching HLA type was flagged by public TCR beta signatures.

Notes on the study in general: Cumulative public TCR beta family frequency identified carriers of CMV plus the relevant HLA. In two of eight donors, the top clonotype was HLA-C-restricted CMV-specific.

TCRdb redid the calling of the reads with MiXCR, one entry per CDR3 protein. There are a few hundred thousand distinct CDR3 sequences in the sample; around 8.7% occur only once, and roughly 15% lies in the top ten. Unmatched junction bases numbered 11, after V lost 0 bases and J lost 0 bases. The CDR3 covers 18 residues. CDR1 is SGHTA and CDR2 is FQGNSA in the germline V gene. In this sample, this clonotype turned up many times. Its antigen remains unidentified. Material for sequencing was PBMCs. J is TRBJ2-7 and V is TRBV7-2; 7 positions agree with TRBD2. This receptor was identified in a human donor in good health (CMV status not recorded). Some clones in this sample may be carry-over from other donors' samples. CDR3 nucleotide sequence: TGTGCCAGCAGCTTAGCTTTTGGTAGCGGGTCCTCCTCCTACGAGCAGTACTTC. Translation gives CASSLAFGSGSSSYEQYF. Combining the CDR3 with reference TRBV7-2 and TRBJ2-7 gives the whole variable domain GAGVSQSPSNKVTEKGKDVELRCDPISGHTALYWYRQSLGQGLEFLIYFQGNSAPDKSGLPSDRFSAERTGGSVSTLTIQRTQQEDSAVYLCASSLAFGSGSSSYEQYFGPGTRLTVT.